The 32 T cell receptor beta chains below were found in one sample sequenced in a study of blood T cells in healthy people across ages. A second about 7 to 12 cycle PCR used barcoded and J-beta primers. One entry per CDR3 protein results from TCRdb running MiXCR on the 5' RACE reads. The top ten clones hold 28% of a sample with hundreds of thousands of distinct CDR3 sequences, under 80% of them seen once. Material: blood. The receptors were gathered from a man under 40 in good health.

This clonotype was detected only once. This chain joins TRBV9 and TRBJ1-1; 12 bases align to TRBD1. V shed 3 bases, J shed 5 bases, and the junction held 5 bases outside the gene matches. CDR3 length equals 15 residues. Germline V gene data show CDR1 as SGDLS and CDR2 as YYNGEE. CDR3 protein: CASSGGQGARTEAFF. CDR3 DNA sequence: TGTGCCAGCAGCGGGGGACAGGGGGCGAGGACTGAAGCTTTCTTT.

The CDR3 sequence is CSARNRVSNQPQHF. The CDR3 DNA reads as TGCAGTGCTAGAAATAGGGTTAGCAATCAGCCCCAGCATTTT. The chain has TRBV20-1 and TRBJ1-5; the D is unclear. The germline V and J ends were trimmed by 2 bases and 0 bases, with 8 bases remaining between them. CDR3 length: 14 amino acids. The germline V gene has CDR1 DFQATT and CDR2 SNEGSKA (reference sequence).

A single count supports this clonotype. The rearrangement links TRBV20-1 to TRBJ1-5; 8 bases line up with TRBD1. Germline CDR1 reads DFQATT; CDR2 reads SNEGSKA (reference sequence). Losses at the gene ends were 4 bases for V and 4 bases for J; bases not matched to a gene: 12. This CDR3 is 16 amino acids long. CDR3 DNA sequence: TGCAGTGCTATAATGACAGGGGTCCTTCGGAATCAGCCCCAGCATTTT. Translation: CSAIMTGVLRNQPQHF.

The chain has TRBV7-2 and TRBJ1-1; no firm D call. There are 12 residues in the CDR3. V lost 5 bases, J lost 7 bases, and 11 bases lay in between. Germline-derived CDR1 and CDR2 are SGHTA and FQGNSA. The CDR3 nucleotides are TGTGCCAGCAGCCCAGACACGAGTGAAGCTTTCTTT. Protein product: CASSPDTSEAFF.

The V call is TRBV28, the J call TRBJ2-5; the D is unclear. The J call is in doubt because the DNA end fits TRBJ2-7 better. Germline CDR1 is MDHEN and CDR2 is SYDVKM. The CDR3 is made up of 12 amino acids. This CDR3 reads CAAGDYQSEQYF. The CDR3 DNA follows: TGTGCCGCTGGGGATTATCAATCCGAGCAGTACTTC.

This chain connects TRBV12-3 or TRBV12-4 to TRBJ2-7; a weak D match, TRBD2 (5 bases). The CDR3 loop spans 14 amino acids. V lost 6 bases to trimming and J lost 2 bases, with 14 bases between them. CDR3 coding DNA: TGTGCCAGCAGCCAAACCGGGAATACCTACGAGCAGTACTTC. It is translated as CASSQTGNTYEQYF.

V is TRBV9 and J is TRBJ2-3; 10 nucleotides align to TRBD2. J was trimmed by 6 bases and V by 3 bases; bases with no gene match: 7. Germline assignment: CDR1 SGDLS and CDR2 YYNGEE. The CDR3 has 15 residues. CDR3 nucleotides: TGTGCCAGCAGCGAACTAGCGGGGCGCCCCGATACGCAGTATTTT. It is translated as CASSELAGRPDTQYF.

The rearrangement joins TRBV25-1 to TRBJ2-1; 11 nucleotides line up with TRBD1. From germline, CDR1 is MGHDK and CDR2 SYGVNS. V lost 9 bases and J lost 8; bases outside the gene matches: 12. There are 15 residues in the CDR3. Here the CDR3 DNA reads TGTGCCAGACTCGTCGCTGGGACAGGGGGTTATGAGCAGTTCTTC. Protein sequence: CARLVAGTGGYEQFF. Filled out from reference TRBV25-1 and TRBJ2-1, the complete variable domain reads EADIYQTPRYLVIGTGKKITLECSQTMGHDKMYWYQQDPGMELHLIHYSYGVNSTEKGDLSSESTVSRIRTEHFPLTLESARPSHTSQYLCARLVAGTGGYEQFFGPGTRLTVL.

The chain links TRBV4-3 to TRBJ1-1; D is ambiguous. Per the germline V gene, CDR1 is LGHNA and CDR2 is YSLEER. The length of the CDR3 is 15 residues. Trimming removed 0 bases from V and 5 bases from J, with 13 bases in between. This CDR3 is CASSQDIQWGTEAFF. In DNA form, the CDR3 reads TGCGCCAGCAGCCAAGATATCCAGTGGGGAACTGAAGCTTTCTTT.

The CDR3, as DNA: TGTGCCACCAGCAAAGGACAGGGGGCATACGAGCAGTACTTC. This sequence encodes CATSKGQGAYEQYF. The chain uses TRBV15 and TRBJ2-7; TRBD1 matches 11 bases. Germline V gene sequence: CDR1 LNHNV, CDR2 YYDKDF (reference sequence). The ends lost 4 bases at V and 4 bases at J; junction bases unmatched: 3. The CDR3 loop spans 14 amino acids.

A few counts support this clonotype. The rearrangement uses TRBV27 and TRBJ2-1; D is possibly TRBD2 (6 bases). Germline V gene lookup returns CDR1 MNHEY and CDR2 SMNVEV (reference sequence). The ends were cut back, 3 bases at V and 10 bases at J, with 13 bases in the middle. This CDR3 contains 13 residues. CDR3 residues: CASSFPSAREQFF. Written as DNA, the CDR3 is TGTGCCAGCAGTTTCCCTAGCGCACGGGAGCAGTTCTTC.

J is TRBJ2-3 and V is TRBV6-5; 10 nucleotides align to TRBD2. This CDR3 has 15 residues. Trimming took 6 bases from V and 0 from J; bases not matched to a gene: 3. Germline V gene data show CDR1 as MNHEY and CDR2 as SVGAGI. The CDR3 spells CASRRTSGSTDTQYF. For the CDR3, the DNA is TGTGCCAGCAGACGGACTAGCGGCAGCACAGATACGCAGTATTTT.

The sample holds a few counts of this clonotype. V usage is TRBV6-2 or TRBV6-3 and J usage is TRBJ2-4; D is perhaps TRBD1 or TRBD2 (6 bases each). The CDR3 is made up of 17 amino acids. The V and J ends lost 4 bases and 1 base respectively, with 17 bases between them. Germline-derived CDR1 and CDR2 are MNHEY and SVGEGT. CDR3 region: CASSSAWGAIAKNIQYF. The CDR3 DNA reads as TGTGCCAGCAGTTCCGCATGGGGGGCGATCGCCAAAAACATTCAGTACTTC.

V usage is TRBV28 and J usage is TRBJ2-1; D is ambiguous. The V end was cut by 5 bases, the J end by 1 base, with 12 bases between. Germline V gene lookup returns CDR1 MDHEN and CDR2 SYDVKM. This CDR3 has 15 amino acids. This CDR3 reads CASSRTSPSYNEQFF. CDR3 in DNA: TGTGCCAGCAGTAGGACGTCGCCTTCCTACAATGAGCAGTTCTTC.

The chain recombines TRBV7-6 with TRBJ1-6, with D maybe TRBD1 (6 bases). V lost 3 bases and J 5 bases, leaving 11 bases between the germline ends. Germline CDR1 is SGHVS and CDR2 is FNYEAQ. The CDR3 covers 15 residues. The CDR3, as DNA: TGTGCCAGCAGCTTGCAGACAGGAGATAATTCACCCCTCCACTTT. Translated: CASSLQTGDNSPLHF.

This clonotype appeared once. The chain carries TRBV7-9 and TRBJ2-4; TRBD1 matches 8 bases. Matching the DNA end better, TRBJ2-7 makes the J call doubtful. Germline CDR1 is SEHNR and CDR2 is FQNEAQ (reference sequence). The CDR3 runs 16 residues. CDR3 residues: CASSPYAGTGVYEQYF. DNA for the CDR3: TGTGCCAGCAGCCCATACGCCGGGACAGGAGTATACGAGCAGTACTTC.

This clonotype has only a few counts. The genes are TRBV7-3 and TRBJ2-3; 7 bases align to TRBD2. The CDR3 is 17 residues long. The V gene end was trimmed by 2 bases and the J gene end by 4 bases; junction bases not matched to a gene: 12. The V gene's germline CDR1 is SGHTA and CDR2 FQGTGA. CDR3 sequence (DNA): TGTGCCAGCAGCTTACGGGCGGGCGGGGGAAGCTCAGATACGCAGTATTTT. Protein sequence: CASSLRAGGGSSDTQYF.

This clonotype was observed many times. This chain connects TRBV29-1 to TRBJ2-7, with D possibly TRBD1 on 6 matching bases. The germline gives CDR1 SQVTM, CDR2 ANQGSEA. V shed 1 base and J shed 3 bases, with 10 bases lying between them. The CDR3 is 13 amino acids. In DNA, the CDR3 is TGCAGCGTTGAAGGGGCACAGGGCTACGAGCAGTACTTC. The encoded protein is CSVEGAQGYEQYF.

The V and J genes are TRBV9 and TRBJ2-5; D gene unclear. V was cut by 4 bases and J by 5 bases, with 21 bases left in between. This CDR3 region has 16 residues. Germline values: CDR1 SGDLS, CDR2 YYNGEE. The CDR3 loop reads CASSHSGGPAGETQYF. As DNA, the CDR3 is TGTGCCAGCAGCCACAGTGGTGGTCCCGCCGGGGAGACCCAGTACTTC.

The chain recombines TRBV3-1 with TRBJ2-7; D is unresolved. Per germline, CDR1 LGHDT and CDR2 YNNKEL (reference sequence). The CDR3 extends over 13 amino acids. Trimming stripped 4 bases from V and 3 bases from J, with 10 bases between. CDR3 in amino acids: CASSPSDGYEQYF. The DNA of the CDR3 is TGTGCCAGCAGCCCCTCGGACGGCTACGAGCAGTACTTC.

The chain has TRBV15 and TRBJ1-2; 7 bases map to TRBD1. Germline V gives CDR1 LNHNV, CDR2 YYDKDF (reference sequence). J was trimmed by 8 bases and V by 8 bases; bases with no gene match: 8. This CDR3 has 12 residues. The CDR3 region is CATYEGAKGYTF. CDR3 bases: TGTGCCACCTACGAGGGGGCGAAAGGCTACACCTTC.

The chain is built from TRBV7-2 and TRBJ2-5, with 8 bases identical to TRBD1. The CDR3 is made up of 15 amino acids. With 2 bases clipped from V and 5 bases from J, the junction kept 7 bases outside the gene matches. Germline V gene sequence: CDR1 SGHTA, CDR2 FQGNSA. CDR3 protein: CASSLWSGGQETQYF. CDR3 bases: TGTGCCAGCAGCTTATGGTCAGGGGGCCAGGAGACCCAGTACTTC. The full variable domain, with the rest looked up from reference TRBV7-2 and TRBJ2-5, is GAGVSQSPSNKVTEKGKDVELRCDPISGHTALYWYRQSLGQGLEFLIYFQGNSAPDKSGLPSDRFSAERTGGSVSTLTIQRTQQEDSAVYLCASSLWSGGQETQYFGPGTRLLVL.

The genes are TRBV15 and TRBJ1-4, with D maybe TRBD1 (5 bases). CDR3 size: 15 residues. Trimming took off 0 bases at V and 8 bases at J, with 13 bases between the two ends. Germline V gene lookup returns CDR1 LNHNV and CDR2 YYDKDF (reference sequence). The CDR3 sequence: CATSREDYGDEKLFF. CDR3 sequence (DNA): TGTGCCACCAGCAGAGAGGACTATGGGGACGAAAAACTGTTTTTT.

The chain has TRBV29-1 and TRBJ1-5, with D perhaps TRBD1 (5 bases). There are 15 residues in the CDR3. Germline CDR1 SQVTM, CDR2 ANQGSEA. The V end lost 6 bases, the J end lost 1 base, and 16 bases lay between the germline ends. For the CDR3, the DNA is TGCAGCGTAGGGGCGGGAACGGACAGCAATCAGCCCCAGCATTTT. This encodes CSVGAGTDSNQPQHF.

This chain links TRBV6-5 with TRBJ2-1, with 10 bases that match TRBD1. The CDR3 covers 16 residues. CDR1 is MNHEY and CDR2 is SVGAGI in the germline V gene. The ends lost 6 bases at V and 7 bases at J; junction bases unmatched: 12. The CDR3 DNA reads as TGTGCCAGCAGGACAAACTCGGGACAGGGGAGGAATGAGCAGTTCTTC. Encoded protein: CASRTNSGQGRNEQFF.

V usage is TRBV12-3 or TRBV12-4 and J usage is TRBJ1-5; D is uncertain. V gave up 3 bases and J gave up 5 bases, with 8 bases separating them. There are 13 residues in the CDR3. The CDR3 coding sequence is TGTGCCAGCAGTTTCATGTACTATCAGCCCCAGCATTTT. This gives the protein CASSFMYYQPQHF.

Worth noting for this clonotype: Compared with germline, one end of the junction differs, possibly owing to a read error. The V call is TRBV5-1, the J call TRBJ2-3; D gene ambiguous. This CDR3 has 15 amino acids. Germline assignment: CDR1 SGHRS and CDR2 YFSETQ. The CDR3 nucleotides read TGCGCCAGCAGCGCACTTCAAGGGTTCACAGATACGCGGTATTTT. This sequence encodes CASSALQGFTDTRYF.

Concerning this clonotype itself: Its ends do not fully match the called genes, so a read error is possible. The chain carries TRBV25-1 and TRBJ2-1, with D perhaps TRBD1 or TRBD2 (6 bases each). CDR1 MGHDK and CDR2 SYGVNS come from the germline V gene. The CDR3 runs 11 residues. The chain's CDR3 is CASEGGGEEFF. The CDR3 DNA sequence: TGTGCCAGCGAGGGGGGTGGTGAGGAGTTCTTC.

This clonotype showed up just a few times. The chain uses TRBV5-6 and TRBJ2-4; D possibly corresponds to TRBD1 (5 bases). Trimming removed 6 bases at V and 1 base at J, with 11 bases between. From germline, CDR1 is SGHDT and CDR2 YYEEEE. This CDR3 is built from 14 residues. CDR3 sequence (DNA): TGTGCCAGCACCTTCAGGGTTGCCAAAAACATTCAGTACTTC. It codes for CASTFRVAKNIQYF.

The table lists this clonotype with a few counts. The chain couples TRBV4-3 to TRBJ2-1; D gene unclear. Germline loops: CDR1 LGHNA, CDR2 YSLEER. The V gene lost 0 bases and the J gene lost 5 bases, with 8 bases spanning the gap. The CDR3 is 14 amino acids. This chain's CDR3 is CASSQDSRNNEQFF. As DNA, the CDR3 is TGCGCCAGCAGCCAAGATTCCAGGAACAATGAGCAGTTCTTC.

This clonotype was seen more than once but under ten times. The CDR3 DNA follows: TGTGCCAGCAGCTTAGCTATGGCGAAGGATACGCAGTATTTT. Protein product: CASSLAMAKDTQYF. The chain has TRBV7-2 and TRBJ2-3; D gene unclear. The CDR3 contains 14 residues. Per the germline V gene, CDR1 is SGHTA and CDR2 is FQGNSA. V was cut by 0 bases and J by 6 bases, with 10 bases left in between.

V and J are TRBV7-2 and TRBJ2-7, with 7 bases fitting TRBD2. The CDR3 sequence is 13 residues long. Trimming removed 6 bases from V and 2 bases from J; junction bases left unmatched: 4. Germline assignment: CDR1 SGHTA and CDR2 FQGNSA. Written as DNA, the CDR3 is TGTGCCAGCAGAAGAGGGACTACCTACGAGCAGTACTTC. Residues: CASRRGTTYEQYF.